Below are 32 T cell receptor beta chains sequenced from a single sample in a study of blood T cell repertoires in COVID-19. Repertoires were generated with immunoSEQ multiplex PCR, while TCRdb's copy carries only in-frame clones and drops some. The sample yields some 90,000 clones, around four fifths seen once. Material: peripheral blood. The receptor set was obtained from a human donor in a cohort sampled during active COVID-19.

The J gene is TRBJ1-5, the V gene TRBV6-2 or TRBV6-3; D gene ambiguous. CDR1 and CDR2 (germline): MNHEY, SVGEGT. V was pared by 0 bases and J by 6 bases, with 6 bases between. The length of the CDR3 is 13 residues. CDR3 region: CASSYSHTQPQHF. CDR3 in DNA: TGTGCCAGCAGTTACTCGCACACTCAGCCCCAGCATTTT.

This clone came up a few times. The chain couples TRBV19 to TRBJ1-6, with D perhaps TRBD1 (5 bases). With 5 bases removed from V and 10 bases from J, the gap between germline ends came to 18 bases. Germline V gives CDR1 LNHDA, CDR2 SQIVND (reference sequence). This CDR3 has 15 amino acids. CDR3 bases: TGTGCCAGTAGTGGGGGGAGCGCCGGGGGATCACCCCTCCACTTT. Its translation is CASSGGSAGGSPLHF.

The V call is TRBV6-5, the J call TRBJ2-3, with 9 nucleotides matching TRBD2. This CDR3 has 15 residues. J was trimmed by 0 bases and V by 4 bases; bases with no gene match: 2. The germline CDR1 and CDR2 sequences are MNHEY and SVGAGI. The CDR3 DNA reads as TGTGCCAGCAGTTCCCTAGCGGGGAGCACAGATACGCAGTATTTT. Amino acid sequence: CASSSLAGSTDTQYF.

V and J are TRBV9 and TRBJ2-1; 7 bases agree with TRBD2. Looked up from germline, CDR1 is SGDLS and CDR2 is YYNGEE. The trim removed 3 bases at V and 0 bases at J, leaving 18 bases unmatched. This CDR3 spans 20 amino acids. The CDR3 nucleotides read TGTGCCAGCAGCGCACGGCGTGGGAGCGGGATAATAAGCTCCTACAATGAGCAGTTCTTC. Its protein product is CASSARRGSGIISSYNEQFF.

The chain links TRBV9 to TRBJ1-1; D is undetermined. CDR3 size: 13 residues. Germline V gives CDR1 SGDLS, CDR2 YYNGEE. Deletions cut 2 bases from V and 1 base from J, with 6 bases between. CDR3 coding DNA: TGTGCCAGCAGCGTTAACAGGAACACTGAAGCTTTCTTT. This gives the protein CASSVNRNTEAFF.

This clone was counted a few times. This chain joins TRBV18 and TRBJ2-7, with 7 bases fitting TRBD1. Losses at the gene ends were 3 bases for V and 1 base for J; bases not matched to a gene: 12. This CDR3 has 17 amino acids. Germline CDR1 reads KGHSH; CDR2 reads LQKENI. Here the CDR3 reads CASSPGQNSIRSYEQYF. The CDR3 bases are TGTGCCAGCTCACCGGGACAGAACTCGATAAGGTCCTACGAGCAGTACTTC.

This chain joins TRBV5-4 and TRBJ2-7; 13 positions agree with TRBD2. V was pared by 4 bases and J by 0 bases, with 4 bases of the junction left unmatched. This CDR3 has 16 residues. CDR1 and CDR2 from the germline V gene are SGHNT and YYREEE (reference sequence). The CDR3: CASSLGTSGASYEQYF. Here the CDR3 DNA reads TGTGCCAGCAGCCTCGGGACTAGCGGGGCCTCCTACGAGCAGTACTTC. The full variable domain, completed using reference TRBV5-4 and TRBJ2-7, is ETGVTQSPTHLIKTRGQQVTLRCSSQSGHNTVSWYQQALGQGPQFIFQYYREEENGRGNFPPRFSGLQFPNYSSELNVNALELDDSALYLCASSLGTSGASYEQYFGPGTRLTVT.

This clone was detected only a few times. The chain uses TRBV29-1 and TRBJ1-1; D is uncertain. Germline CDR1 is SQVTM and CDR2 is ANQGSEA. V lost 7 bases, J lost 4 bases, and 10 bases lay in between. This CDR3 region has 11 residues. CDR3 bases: TGCAGCGCAGGTCGGGGCACTGAAGCTTTCTTT. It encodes CSAGRGTEAFF.

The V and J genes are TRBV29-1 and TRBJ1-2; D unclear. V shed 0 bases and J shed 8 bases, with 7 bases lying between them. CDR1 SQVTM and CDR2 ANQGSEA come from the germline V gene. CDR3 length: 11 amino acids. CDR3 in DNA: TGCAGCGTTGAAGATACTGAGGGCTACACCTTC. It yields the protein CSVEDTEGYTF.

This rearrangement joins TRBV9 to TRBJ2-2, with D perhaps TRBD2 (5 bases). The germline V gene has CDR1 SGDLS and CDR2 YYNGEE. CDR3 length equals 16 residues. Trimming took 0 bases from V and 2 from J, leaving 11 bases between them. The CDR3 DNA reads TGTGCCAGCAGCGTAGCGGGGAGTCAAAACACCGGGGAGCTGTTTTTT. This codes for CASSVAGSQNTGELFF.

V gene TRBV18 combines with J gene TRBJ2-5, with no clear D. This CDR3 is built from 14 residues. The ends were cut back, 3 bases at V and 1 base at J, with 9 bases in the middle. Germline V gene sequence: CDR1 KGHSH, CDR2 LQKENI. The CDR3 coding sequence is TGTGCCAGCTCACCCGTTGAACTCCAAGAGACCCAGTACTTC. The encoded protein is CASSPVELQETQYF. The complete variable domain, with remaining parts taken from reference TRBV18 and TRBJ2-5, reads NAGVMQNPRHLVRRRGQEARLRCSPMKGHSHVYWYRQLPEEGLKFMVYLQKENIIDESGMPKERFSAEFPKEGPSILRIQQVVRGDSAAYFCASSPVELQETQYFGPGTRLLVL.

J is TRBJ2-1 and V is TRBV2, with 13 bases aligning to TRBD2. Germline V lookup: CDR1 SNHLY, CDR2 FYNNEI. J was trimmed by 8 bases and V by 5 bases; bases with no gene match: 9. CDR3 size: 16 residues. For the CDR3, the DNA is TGTGCCAGCAGTCGGACTAGCGGGAGACGTGGAGATGAGCAGTTCTTC. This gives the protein CASSRTSGRRGDEQFF.

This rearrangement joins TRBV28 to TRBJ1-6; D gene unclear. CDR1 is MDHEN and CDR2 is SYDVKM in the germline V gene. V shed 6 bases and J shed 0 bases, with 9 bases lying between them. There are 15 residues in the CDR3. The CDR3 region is CASSPRSSYNSPLHF. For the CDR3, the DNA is TGTGCCAGCAGCCCGCGAAGCTCCTATAATTCACCCCTCCACTTT.

The chain's CDR3 is CASSQDPSSGNTIYF. The CDR3 coding sequence is TGCGCCAGCAGCCAAGATCCTAGCTCTGGAAACACCATATATTTT. The chain has TRBV4-1 and TRBJ1-3; D unresolved. Deletions cut 0 bases from V and 0 bases from J, with 6 bases between. The CDR3 has 15 residues. Germline CDR1 reads MGHRA; CDR2 reads YSYEKL.

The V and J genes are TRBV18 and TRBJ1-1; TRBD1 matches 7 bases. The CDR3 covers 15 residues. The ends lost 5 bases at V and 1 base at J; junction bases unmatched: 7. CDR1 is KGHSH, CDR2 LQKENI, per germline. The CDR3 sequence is CASSARQGTNTEAFF. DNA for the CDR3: TGTGCCAGCTCAGCCAGACAGGGAACGAACACTGAAGCTTTCTTT.

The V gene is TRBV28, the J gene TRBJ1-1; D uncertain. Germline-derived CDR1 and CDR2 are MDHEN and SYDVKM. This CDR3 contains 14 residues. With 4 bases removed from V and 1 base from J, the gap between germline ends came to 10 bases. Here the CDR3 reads CASSSHGRNTEAFF. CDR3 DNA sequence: TGTGCCAGCAGTTCCCACGGTAGGAACACTGAAGCTTTCTTT.

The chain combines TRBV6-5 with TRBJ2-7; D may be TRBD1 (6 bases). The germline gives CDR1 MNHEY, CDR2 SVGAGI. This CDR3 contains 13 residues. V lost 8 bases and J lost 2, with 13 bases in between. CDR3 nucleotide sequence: TGTGCCAGCGGATCCGGGACAACCTACGAGCAGTACTTC. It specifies CASGSGTTYEQYF.

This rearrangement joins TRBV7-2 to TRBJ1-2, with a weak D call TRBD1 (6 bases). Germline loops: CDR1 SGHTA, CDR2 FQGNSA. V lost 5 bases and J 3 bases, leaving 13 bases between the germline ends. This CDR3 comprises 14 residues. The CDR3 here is CASSSRQAYYGYTF. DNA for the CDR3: TGTGCCAGCAGCAGTCGACAGGCCTACTATGGCTACACCTTC.

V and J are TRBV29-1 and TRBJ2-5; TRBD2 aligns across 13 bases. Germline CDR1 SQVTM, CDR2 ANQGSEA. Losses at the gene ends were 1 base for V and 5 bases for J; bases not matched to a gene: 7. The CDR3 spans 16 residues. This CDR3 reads CSVEGTSGSEGETQYF. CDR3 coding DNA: TGCAGCGTTGAAGGGACTAGCGGGAGCGAGGGGGAGACCCAGTACTTC.

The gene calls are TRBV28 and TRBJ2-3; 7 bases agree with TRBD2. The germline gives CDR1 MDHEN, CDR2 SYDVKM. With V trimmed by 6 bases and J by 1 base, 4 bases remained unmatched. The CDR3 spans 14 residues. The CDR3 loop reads CASRPGGRTDTQYF. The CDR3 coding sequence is TGTGCCAGCAGACCGGGGGGACGCACAGATACGCAGTATTTT.

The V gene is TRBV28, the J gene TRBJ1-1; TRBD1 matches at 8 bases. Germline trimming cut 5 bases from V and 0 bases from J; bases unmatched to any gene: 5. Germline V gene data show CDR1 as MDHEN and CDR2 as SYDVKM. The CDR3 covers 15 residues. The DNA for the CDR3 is TGTGCCAGCAGTCTAAGGGACAGGTTGAACACTGAAGCTTTCTTT. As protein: CASSLRDRLNTEAFF.

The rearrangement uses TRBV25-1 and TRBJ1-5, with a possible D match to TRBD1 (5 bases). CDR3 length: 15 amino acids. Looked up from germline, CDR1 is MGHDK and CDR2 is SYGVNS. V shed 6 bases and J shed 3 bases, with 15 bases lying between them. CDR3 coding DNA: TGTGCCAGCAGCCCGGGGGGAGCCGACAATCAGCCCCAGCATTTT. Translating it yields CASSPGGADNQPQHF.

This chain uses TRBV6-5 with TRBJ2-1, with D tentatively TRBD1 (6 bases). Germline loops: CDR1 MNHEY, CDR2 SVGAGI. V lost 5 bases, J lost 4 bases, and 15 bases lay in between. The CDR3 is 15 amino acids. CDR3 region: CASSISGASYNEQFF. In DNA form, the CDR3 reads TGTGCCAGCAGTATATCAGGGGCGTCTTACAATGAGCAGTTCTTC.

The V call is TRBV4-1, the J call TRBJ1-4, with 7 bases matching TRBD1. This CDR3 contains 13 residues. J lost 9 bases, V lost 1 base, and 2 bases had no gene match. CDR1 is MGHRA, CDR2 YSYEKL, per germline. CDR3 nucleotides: TGCGCCAGCAGCCAAGGGACAGGCCAAAAACTGTTTTTT. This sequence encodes CASSQGTGQKLFF.

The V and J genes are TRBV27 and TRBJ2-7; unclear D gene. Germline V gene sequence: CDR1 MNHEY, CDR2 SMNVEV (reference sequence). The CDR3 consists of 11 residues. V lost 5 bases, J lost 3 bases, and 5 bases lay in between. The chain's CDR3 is CASSRGYEQYF. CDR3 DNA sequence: TGTGCCAGCAGTCGAGGCTACGAGCAGTACTTC.

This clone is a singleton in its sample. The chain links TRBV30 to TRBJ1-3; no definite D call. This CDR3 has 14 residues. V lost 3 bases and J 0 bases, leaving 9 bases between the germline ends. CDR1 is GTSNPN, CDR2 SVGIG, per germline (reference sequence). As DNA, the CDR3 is TGTGCCTGGAGCGCCCGAGGCTCTGGAAACACCATATATTTT. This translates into CAWSARGSGNTIYF.

This chain's CDR3 is CASSNSGTENEKLFF. CDR3 sequence (DNA): TGTGCCAGTAGCAATTCCGGGACTGAGAATGAAAAACTGTTTTTT. The J gene is TRBJ1-4, the V gene TRBV19; a weak D match, TRBD1 (5 bases). The ends were cut back, 6 bases at V and 5 bases at J, with 16 bases in the middle. The length of the CDR3 is 15 residues. The germline V gene has CDR1 LNHDA and CDR2 SQIVND (reference sequence).

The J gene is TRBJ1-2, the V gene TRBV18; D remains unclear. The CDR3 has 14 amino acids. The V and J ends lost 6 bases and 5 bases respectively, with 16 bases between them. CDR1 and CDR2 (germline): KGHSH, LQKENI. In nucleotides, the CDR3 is TGTGCCAGCTCGCCCCCGGGTGATACTTATGGCTACACCTTC. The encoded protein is CASSPPGDTYGYTF.

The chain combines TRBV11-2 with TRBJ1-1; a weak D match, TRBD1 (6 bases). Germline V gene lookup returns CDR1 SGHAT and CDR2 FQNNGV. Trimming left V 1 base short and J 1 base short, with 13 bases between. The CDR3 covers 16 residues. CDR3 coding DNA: TGTGCCAGCAGCTTAGTCGGAAGACAGGCGAACACTGAAGCTTTCTTT. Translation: CASSLVGRQANTEAFF.

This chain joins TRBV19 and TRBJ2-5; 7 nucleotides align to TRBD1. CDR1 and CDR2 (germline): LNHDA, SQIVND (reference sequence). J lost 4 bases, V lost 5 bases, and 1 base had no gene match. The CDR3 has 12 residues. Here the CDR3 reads CASSPGGETQYF. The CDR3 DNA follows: TGTGCCAGTAGTCCAGGGGGAGAGACCCAGTACTTC.

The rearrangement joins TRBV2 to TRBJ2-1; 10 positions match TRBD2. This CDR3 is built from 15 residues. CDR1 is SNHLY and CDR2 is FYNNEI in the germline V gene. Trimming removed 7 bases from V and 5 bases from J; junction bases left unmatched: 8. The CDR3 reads CASTLGLAVDNEQFF. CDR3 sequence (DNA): TGTGCCAGCACTCTCGGACTAGCGGTAGACAATGAGCAGTTCTTC.

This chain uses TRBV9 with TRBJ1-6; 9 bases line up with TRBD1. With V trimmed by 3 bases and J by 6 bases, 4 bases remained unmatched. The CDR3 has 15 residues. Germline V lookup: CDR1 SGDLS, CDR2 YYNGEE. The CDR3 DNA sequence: TGTGCCAGCAGCGAGCGGGACAGGGTTAATTCACCCCTCCACTTT. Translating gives CASSERDRVNSPLHF.